Sequencing of this T cell receptor beta chain was carried out in a study of CD8 T cells in ankylosing spondylitis. Study results and limitations: Reported data indicate significant enrichment of disease-linked clones within matched ankylosing spondylitis synovial fluid.

This CDR3 is 14 amino acids long. Per the germline V gene, CDR1 is LNHNV and CDR2 is YYDKDF (reference sequence). V dropped 3 bases and J dropped 4 bases, with 12 bases sitting between them. MiXCR was run by TCRdb on the 5' RACE reads, yielding one entry per CDR3 protein. The sample gives under 250,000 distinct CDR3 sequences, roughly 10% of which show up once; about 6.8% is in the top ten. This clonotype occurred many times. The antigen is unknown. This receptor was identified in a male donor with ankylosing spondylitis or in good health (not recorded which). Sequencing used blood, either unsorted or a sorted T cell fraction (not recorded which). The rearrangement links TRBV15 to TRBJ1-1, with D possibly TRBD1 on 5 matching bases. The CDR3 here is CATSRVDRLTEAFF. DNA for the CDR3: TGTGCCACCAGCAGGGTTGACAGACTCACTGAAGCTTTCTTT. Together with reference TRBV15 and TRBJ1-1, the CDR3 gives the full variable domain: DAMVIQNPRYQVTQFGKPVTLSCSQTLNHNVMYWYQQKSSQAPKLLFHYYDKDFNNEADTPDNFQSRRPNTSFCFLDIRSPGLGDTAMYLCATSRVDRLTEAFFGQGTRLTVV.